The rows below give T cell receptor beta chains drawn from one sample of a study of a mutant IDH1 vaccine in newly diagnosed glioma. The data were produced by immunoSEQ multiplex PCR, yet TCRdb's version contains in-frame clones alone and is incomplete. The table shows 70,000 to 95,000 clones, with approximately 85% occurring only once. For these receptors, no antigen is known. The source material was PBMCs, sampled from a glioma patient whose treatment included an IDH1 peptide vaccine. Receptors originate from a woman aged 50 to 60 with glioma. CDR3s include the opening cysteine and the closing phenylalanine or tryptophan. Each record gives: D gene, V gene, clone size, J gene, CDR3 protein, CDR3 DNA. The D gene is left open where the match is weak. The size field is filled for only some rows; it gives once, few, many or a size class.

d_call: .; v_call: TRBV7-2; clone_size: .; j_call: TRBJ1-1; cdr3_aa: CASSLIQENTEAFF; cdr3_nt: TGTGCCAGCAGCCTCATTCAAGAGAACACTGAAGCTTTCTTT
d_call: .; v_call: TRBV5-6; clone_size: .; j_call: TRBJ1-6; cdr3_aa: CASSLKGSSYNSPLHF; cdr3_nt: TGTGCCAGCAGCTTAAAGGGGAGCTCCTATAATTCACCCCTCCACTTT
d_call: .; v_call: TRBV5-1; clone_size: .; j_call: TRBJ2-7; cdr3_aa: CASSLGDPTYEQYF; cdr3_nt: TGCGCCAGCAGCTTGGGGGACCCAACCTACGAGCAGTACTTC
d_call: TRBD1; v_call: TRBV28; clone_size: few; j_call: TRBJ1-5; cdr3_aa: CASSPIKGASQPQHF; cdr3_nt: TGTGCCAGCAGCCCTATCAAGGGGGCTAGTCAGCCCCAGCATTTT
d_call: .; v_call: TRBV13; clone_size: .; j_call: TRBJ2-7; cdr3_aa: CASSLKGDYSYEQYF; cdr3_nt: TGTGCCAGCAGCTTAAAGGGGGACTATTCCTACGAGCAGTACTTC
d_call: TRBD2; v_call: TRBV7-3; clone_size: .; j_call: TRBJ2-1; cdr3_aa: CASSLTSGSNEQFF; cdr3_nt: TGTGCCAGCAGCTTGACTAGCGGGAGTAATGAGCAGTTCTTC
d_call: TRBD1; v_call: TRBV6-5; clone_size: .; j_call: TRBJ2-5; cdr3_aa: CASSSGTGLQETQYF; cdr3_nt: TGTGCCAGCAGCTCCGGGACAGGGTTACAAGAGACCCAGTACTTC
d_call: TRBD2; v_call: TRBV2; clone_size: .; j_call: TRBJ2-1; cdr3_aa: CASRREGEQFF; cdr3_nt: TGTGCCAGCAGGCGGGAGGGCGAGCAGTTCTTC
d_call: .; v_call: TRBV30; clone_size: once; j_call: TRBJ2-1; cdr3_aa: CAWSPYNEQFF; cdr3_nt: TGTGCCTGGAGCCCTTACAATGAGCAGTTCTTC
d_call: TRBD1; v_call: TRBV15; clone_size: .; j_call: TRBJ2-6; cdr3_aa: CATSRFLRQGKANVLTF; cdr3_nt: TGTGCCACCAGCAGATTCCTCAGACAGGGGAAAGCCAACGTCCTGACTTTC
d_call: TRBD2; v_call: TRBV6-5; clone_size: .; j_call: TRBJ2-7; cdr3_aa: CASSLGTSGSYEQYF; cdr3_nt: TGTGCCAGCAGTCTGGGGACTAGCGGTTCCTACGAGCAGTACTTC
d_call: TRBD1; v_call: TRBV28; clone_size: .; j_call: TRBJ1-2; cdr3_aa: CASSSGQGGLYGYTF; cdr3_nt: TGTGCCAGCAGTTCGGGACAGGGGGGCCTCTATGGCTACACCTTC
d_call: .; v_call: TRBV20-1; clone_size: .; j_call: TRBJ2-7; cdr3_aa: CSAVGQYEQYF; cdr3_nt: TGCAGTGCCGTGGGGCAGTACGAGCAGTACTTC
d_call: TRBD2; v_call: TRBV27; clone_size: once; j_call: TRBJ2-1; cdr3_aa: CASFDKREYEQFF; cdr3_nt: TGTGCCAGCTTTGACAAGCGGGAGTATGAGCAGTTCTTC
d_call: .; v_call: TRBV9; clone_size: few; j_call: TRBJ2-7; cdr3_aa: CASSVGSLGAEQYF; cdr3_nt: TGTGCCAGCAGCGTAGGTAGTCTAGGGGCCGAGCAGTACTTC
d_call: .; v_call: TRBV7-9; clone_size: few; j_call: TRBJ1-5; cdr3_aa: CASSLDHQPQHF; cdr3_nt: TGTGCCAGCAGCTTAGACCATCAGCCCCAGCATTTT
d_call: .; v_call: TRBV6-5; clone_size: once; j_call: TRBJ1-1; cdr3_aa: CASSSRGKNTEAFF; cdr3_nt: TGTGCCAGCAGTTCACGCGGAAAGAACACTGAAGCTTTCTTT
d_call: .; v_call: TRBV28; clone_size: .; j_call: TRBJ2-7; cdr3_aa: CASSLYRGGVYEQYF; cdr3_nt: TGTGCCAGCAGTTTATATAGGGGGGGTGTCTACGAGCAGTACTTC
d_call: TRBD1; v_call: TRBV2; clone_size: .; j_call: TRBJ1-3; cdr3_aa: CASSVARGQGNTIYF; cdr3_nt: TGTGCCAGCAGCGTCGCAAGGGGGCAAGGAAACACCATATATTTT
d_call: TRBD2; v_call: TRBV2; clone_size: .; j_call: TRBJ2-5; cdr3_aa: CASRRGAGGPQETQYF; cdr3_nt: TGTGCCAGCAGAAGGGGGGCGGGAGGGCCCCAAGAGACCCAGTACTTC
d_call: .; v_call: TRBV5-1; clone_size: .; j_call: TRBJ2-2; cdr3_aa: CASSLVRRNTGELFF; cdr3_nt: TGCGCCAGCAGCTTGGTGCGGAGGAACACCGGGGAGCTGTTTTTT
d_call: .; v_call: TRBV11-2; clone_size: few; j_call: TRBJ1-1; cdr3_aa: CASSLIGRAFF; cdr3_nt: TGTGCCAGCAGCTTAATAGGGAGGGCTTTCTTT
d_call: .; v_call: TRBV27; clone_size: .; j_call: TRBJ2-5; cdr3_aa: CASSPKQVEQETQYF; cdr3_nt: TGTGCCAGCAGTCCAAAACAGGTGGAGCAAGAGACCCAGTACTTC
d_call: .; v_call: TRBV2; clone_size: .; j_call: TRBJ2-6; cdr3_aa: CASSDWANVLTF; cdr3_nt: TGTGCCAGCAGTGATTGGGCCAACGTCCTGACTTTC
d_call: .; v_call: TRBV4-1; clone_size: few; j_call: TRBJ2-1; cdr3_aa: CASSQAQNNEQFF; cdr3_nt: TGCGCCAGCAGCCAAGCGCAAAACAATGAGCAGTTCTTC
d_call: TRBD2; v_call: TRBV28; clone_size: .; j_call: TRBJ2-7; cdr3_aa: CASSSLDGTSAYSSYEQYF; cdr3_nt: TGTGCCAGCAGTTCCCTCGATGGGACTAGCGCCTATAGCTCCTACGAGCAGTACTTC
d_call: .; v_call: TRBV29-1; clone_size: .; j_call: TRBJ2-7; cdr3_aa: CSVSGQGAYEQYF; cdr3_nt: TGCAGCGTTAGCGGGCAGGGGGCCTACGAGCAGTACTTC
d_call: .; v_call: TRBV5-1; clone_size: .; j_call: TRBJ1-1; cdr3_aa: CASSKKPDSYTEAFF; cdr3_nt: TGCGCCAGCAGCAAAAAACCGGACAGTTACACTGAAGCTTTCTTT
d_call: .; v_call: TRBV28; clone_size: .; j_call: TRBJ1-1; cdr3_aa: CASSSLPGGATEAFF; cdr3_nt: TGTGCCAGCAGTTCCCTCCCGGGGGGCGCCACTGAAGCTTTCTTT
d_call: TRBD2; v_call: TRBV5-8; clone_size: .; j_call: TRBJ2-7; cdr3_aa: CASSKGLAGDPYEQYF; cdr3_nt: TGTGCCAGCAGCAAGGGACTAGCGGGAGATCCGTACGAGCAGTACTTC
d_call: .; v_call: TRBV7-3; clone_size: .; j_call: TRBJ1-1; cdr3_aa: CASSSYQGEAFF; cdr3_nt: TGTGCCAGCAGTTCCTATCAGGGAGAAGCTTTCTTT
d_call: .; v_call: TRBV9; clone_size: .; j_call: TRBJ1-1; cdr3_aa: CASSVDSNTEAFF; cdr3_nt: TGTGCCAGCAGCGTAGACTCGAACACTGAAGCTTTCTTT
d_call: TRBD2; v_call: TRBV4-2; clone_size: .; j_call: TRBJ2-6; cdr3_aa: CASSQPAGGGANVLTF; cdr3_nt: TGTGCCAGCAGCCAGCCTGCGGGAGGTGGGGCCAACGTCCTGACTTTC
d_call: .; v_call: TRBV6-5; clone_size: .; j_call: TRBJ2-2; cdr3_aa: CASSYTTDTGELFF; cdr3_nt: TGTGCCAGCAGTTACACGACGGACACCGGGGAGCTGTTTTTT
d_call: .; v_call: TRBV9; clone_size: .; j_call: TRBJ2-3; cdr3_aa: CASSVGNGDGTQYF; cdr3_nt: TGTGCCAGCAGCGTAGGGAACGGGGACGGCACGCAGTATTTT
d_call: .; v_call: TRBV6-6; clone_size: .; j_call: TRBJ2-7; cdr3_aa: CASSYSSREYYEQYF; cdr3_nt: TGTGCCAGCAGTTACTCGAGCAGGGAGTATTACGAGCAGTACTTC
d_call: .; v_call: TRBV10-3; clone_size: .; j_call: TRBJ1-1; cdr3_aa: CATRGILNTEAFF; cdr3_nt: TGTGCCACCCGGGGGATCTTGAACACTGAAGCTTTCTTT